This T cell receptor beta chain was recorded in a study of CD8+ T cells in alopecia areata. Across the study: Treated patients were given 5 to 10 mg oral tofacitinib twice daily.

Alopecia areata patients had lesional scalp punch biopsies and peripheral blood taken from them. cDNA serving as the sequencing template came from extracted, reverse transcribed RNA. Profiling relied on immunoSEQ multiplex PCR, and the TCRdb table lists in-frame clones only, not all of them. The sample shows 130,000 to 150,000 clones, 87% of them seen only once. CDR3 length: 17 amino acids. V was pared by 2 bases and J by 2 bases, with 16 bases between. Germline values: CDR1 MDHEN, CDR2 SYDVKM. J is TRBJ2-1 and V is TRBV28, with a tentative D call TRBD1 (6 bases). This sequence originates from a human donor with alopecia areata. The starting material was CD8+ T cells sorted from blood, obtained at week 0. The CDR3 bases are TGTGCCAGCAGTTTAAATTACAGGGTCCCCGCCTACAATGAGCAGTTCTTC. It codes for CASSLNYRVPAYNEQFF.